The 8 T cell receptor beta chains presented below share a single source sample, sequenced in a study of shared clonotypes between healthy human individuals. Assay used: immunoSEQ multiplex PCR; TCRdb lists only in-frame clones, some missing. The sample holds 2 million to 2.5 million clones, over 85% seen once. The source material was naive CD4+ T cells from PBMCs. The subset is: CD45RA+ positively selected. The receptor set was obtained from a man aged 18 to 30 in good health. Some clones in this sample may be carry-over from other donors' samples.

This chain connects TRBV25-1 to TRBJ2-1; 8 positions match TRBD2. Germline-derived CDR1 and CDR2 are MGHDK and SYGVNS. The CDR3 length is 15 residues. Germline trimming cut 3 bases from V and 5 bases from J; bases unmatched to any gene: 6. CDR3 in amino acids: CASSDFTSGDNEQFF. The CDR3 DNA follows: TGTGCCAGCAGTGACTTCACTAGCGGAGACAATGAGCAGTTCTTC.

The chain combines TRBV9 with TRBJ2-1; D is possibly TRBD1 or TRBD2 (5 bases each). Germline loops: CDR1 SGDLS, CDR2 YYNGEE. Trimming took 3 bases from V and 8 from J, leaving 12 bases between them. The CDR3 runs to 13 residues. The DNA of the CDR3 is TGTGCCAGCAGCGCGGGCGTGGGGGATGAGCAGTTCTTC. Translating gives CASSAGVGDEQFF.

The chain employs TRBV21-1 and TRBJ2-2; the D segment call TRBD1 is taken from the table without a DNA check. TRBV21-1 is annotated as a pseudogene. CDR3 length equals 17 residues. As DNA, the CDR3 is TGTGCCAGCAGCAGAAACCAGGGGGCCGAGGGGGCCGGGGAGCTGTTTTTT. Translated: CASSRNQGAEGAGELFF.

This clone appeared a few times. Other DNA sequences in the same sample also yield this CDR3. The V and J genes are TRBV19 and TRBJ2-1; unclear D gene. Germline CDR1 is LNHDA and CDR2 is SQIVND (reference sequence). CDR3 length equals 11 residues. V lost 5 bases and J 1 base, leaving 0 bases between the germline ends. The CDR3 loop reads CASSSYNEQFF. CDR3 DNA sequence: TGTGCCAGTAGTTCCTACAATGAGCAGTTCTTC.

This clone has a single count. This chain links TRBV28 with TRBJ2-5; 8 bases line up with TRBD1. V gave up 8 bases and J gave up 5 bases; unmatched junction bases: 16. The CDR3 is 16 amino acids. Germline assignment: CDR1 MDHEN and CDR2 SYDVKM. The CDR3 here is CASRLTGEVRRETQYF. CDR3 DNA: TGTGCCAGCCGCCTGACAGGGGAGGTTAGGCGTGAGACCCAGTACTTC.

The chain recombines TRBV25-1 with TRBJ2-2; 8 bases match TRBD1. Germline CDR1 reads MGHDK; CDR2 reads SYGVNS. The trim removed 5 bases at V and 1 base at J, leaving 6 bases unmatched. The CDR3 has 16 amino acids. The CDR3 loop reads CASSRPGTGNTGELFF. The CDR3 DNA reads as TGTGCCAGCAGTCGTCCCGGGACAGGGAACACCGGGGAGCTGTTTTTT.

This sequence joins TRBV6-6 and TRBJ2-3; TRBD2 aligns across 13 bases. V lost 4 bases to trimming and J lost 4 bases; unmatched junction nucleotides: 5. Germline V gene lookup returns CDR1 MNHNY and CDR2 SVGAGI (reference sequence). The CDR3 is 16 amino acids. The chain's CDR3 is CASSWRLAGGPDTQYF. In DNA, the CDR3 is TGTGCCAGCAGTTGGCGACTAGCGGGAGGCCCAGATACGCAGTATTTT.

This chain joins TRBV30 and TRBJ1-4, with 10 bases matching TRBD1. J gave up 6 bases and V 3 bases, and 4 bases lay outside the gene matches. The CDR3 loop spans 14 amino acids. Looked up from germline, CDR1 is GTSNPN and CDR2 is SVGIG (reference sequence). CDR3 sequence: CAWRTGTGDEKLFF. The CDR3 DNA reads as TGTGCCTGGAGGACCGGGACAGGGGATGAAAAACTGTTTTTT.